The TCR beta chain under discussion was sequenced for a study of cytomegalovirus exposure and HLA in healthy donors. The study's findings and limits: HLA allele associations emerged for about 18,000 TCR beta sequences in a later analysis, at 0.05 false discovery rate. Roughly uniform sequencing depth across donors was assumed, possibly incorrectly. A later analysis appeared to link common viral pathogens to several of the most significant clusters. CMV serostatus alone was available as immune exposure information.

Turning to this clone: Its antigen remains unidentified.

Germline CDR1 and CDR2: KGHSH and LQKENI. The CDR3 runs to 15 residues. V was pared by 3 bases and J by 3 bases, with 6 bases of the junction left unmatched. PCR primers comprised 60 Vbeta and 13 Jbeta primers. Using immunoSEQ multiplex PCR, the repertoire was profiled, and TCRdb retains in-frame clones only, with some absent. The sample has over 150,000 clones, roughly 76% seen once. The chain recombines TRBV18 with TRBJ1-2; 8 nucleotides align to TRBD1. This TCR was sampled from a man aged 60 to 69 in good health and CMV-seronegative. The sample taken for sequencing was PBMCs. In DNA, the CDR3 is TGTGCCAGCTCACCTAAACAGGGGGTCGACTATGGCTACACCTTC. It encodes CASSPKQGVDYGYTF.